This passage covers 18 T cell receptor beta chains from one sample sequenced in a study of cytomegalovirus exposure and HLA in healthy donors. Sequencing was performed with immunoSEQ multiplex PCR; in TCRdb, only in-frame clones are kept and a portion is missing. The sample consists of 150,000 to 200,000 clones, approximately 87% of them appearing once. Sequences were obtained from PBMCs. The source of these receptors is a woman in her twenties or thirties in good health and CMV-seronegative.

This clone was counted a single time. The chain carries TRBV7-6 and TRBJ1-5, with TRBD1 matching over 7 bases. Germline loops: CDR1 SGHVS, CDR2 FNYEAQ. The CDR3 has 15 amino acids. V dropped 2 bases and J dropped 5; count of bases not matched to a gene: 6. CDR3 nucleotides: TGTGCCAGCAGCTTAATTCCAGGGGGTGATCAGCCCCAGCATTTT. Translating gives CASSLIPGGDQPQHF. The full variable domain, its missing parts supplied by reference TRBV7-6 and TRBJ1-5, is GAGVSQSPRYKVTKRGQDVALRCDPISGHVSLYWYRQALGQGPEFLTYFNYEAQQDKSGLPNDRFSAERPEGSISTLTIQRTEQRDSAMYRCASSLIPGGDQPQHFGDGTRLSIL.

The V gene is TRBV6-5, the J gene TRBJ1-5; D not resolved. The germline CDR1 and CDR2 sequences are MNHEY and SVGAGI. Between the trimmed V and J ends, which lost 6 bases and 0 bases, there was a span of 12 bases. The CDR3 is 15 amino acids. In DNA form, the CDR3 reads TGTGCCAGCAGAACTAACCTCGGTAGCAATCAGCCCCAGCATTTT. Encoded protein: CASRTNLGSNQPQHF.

The chain recombines TRBV11-2 with TRBJ1-1; D is undetermined. There are 13 residues in the CDR3. V lost 2 bases, J lost 3 bases, and 7 bases lay in between. Per the germline V gene, CDR1 is SGHAT and CDR2 is FQNNGV. The CDR3 DNA reads as TGTGCCAGCAGCTTAACTCCCGACACTGAAGCTTTCTTT. It translates to CASSLTPDTEAFF.

The V gene is TRBV19, the J gene TRBJ2-2, with unresolved D. The CDR3 contains 13 residues. Trimming shortened V by 6 bases and J by 1 base, and 6 bases separated the two germline ends. CDR1 and CDR2 from the germline V gene are LNHDA and SQIVND (reference sequence). CDR3 in amino acids: CASRRENTGELFF. CDR3 coding DNA: TGTGCCAGTAGACGAGAGAACACCGGGGAGCTGTTTTTT.

V and J are TRBV6-5 and TRBJ1-1; the match to TRBD1 covers 9 bases. The CDR3 spans 15 residues. Germline V lookup: CDR1 MNHEY, CDR2 SVGAGI. The junction had 5 bases not matched to a gene; V was cut back by 2 bases and J by 4 bases. CDR3 in amino acids: CASSYRTGVGTEAFF. Written as DNA, the CDR3 is TGTGCCAGCAGTTACCGGACAGGGGTAGGCACTGAAGCTTTCTTT.

The chain combines TRBV5-1 with TRBJ1-2; perhaps TRBD1 as D (6 bases). The germline V gene encodes CDR1 SGHRS and CDR2 YFSETQ. The CDR3 loop spans 14 amino acids. The V and J ends lost 2 bases and 8 bases respectively, with 16 bases between them. Here the CDR3 reads CASSFDSGARGYTF. CDR3 DNA sequence: TGCGCCAGCAGCTTTGACTCAGGGGCACGGGGCTACACCTTC.

J is TRBJ2-3 and V is TRBV19, with TRBD2 matching 9 bases. The CDR3 loop spans 17 amino acids. The V gene end was trimmed by 3 bases and the J gene end by 6 bases; junction bases not matched to a gene: 13. Germline V lookup: CDR1 LNHDA, CDR2 SQIVND (reference sequence). CDR3 residues: CASSIRGPGLASDTQYF. CDR3 nucleotides: TGTGCCAGTAGTATCCGTGGGCCGGGACTAGCATCTGATACGCAGTATTTT.

V usage is TRBV4-1 and J usage is TRBJ1-2, with 7 bases aligning to TRBD1. Looked up from germline, CDR1 is MGHRA and CDR2 is YSYEKL. The CDR3 extends over 16 amino acids. Unmatched junction bases numbered 8, after V lost 4 bases and J lost 0 bases. CDR3 nucleotide sequence: TGCGCCAGCAGCCCGACCCCGACAGGGACTAACTATGGCTACACCTTC. Its protein product is CASSPTPTGTNYGYTF.

CDR3 sequence (DNA): TGTGCCAGCTCCTGGGACAGGAAGAACACTGAAGCTTTCTTT. Its translation: CASSWDRKNTEAFF. The chain recombines TRBV18 with TRBJ1-1, with 8 bases fitting TRBD1. This CDR3 has 14 residues. The germline gives CDR1 KGHSH, CDR2 LQKENI. V lost 6 bases, J lost 1 base, and 4 bases stayed unmatched.

The rearrangement joins TRBV27 to TRBJ1-5; 7 nucleotides line up with TRBD1. This CDR3 region has 15 residues. Germline V gene sequence: CDR1 MNHEY, CDR2 SMNVEV (reference sequence). Germline trimming cut 3 bases from V and 2 bases from J; bases unmatched to any gene: 4. In nucleotides, the CDR3 is TGTGCCAGCAGTTTGTCTCAGGGGGGCAATCAGCCCCAGCATTTT. It codes for CASSLSQGGNQPQHF.

The chain combines TRBV2 with TRBJ2-3; D is ambiguous. The CDR3 spans 12 residues. V lost 1 base and J 10 bases, leaving 9 bases between the germline ends. Germline CDR1 reads SNHLY; CDR2 reads FYNNEI. CDR3 sequence reads: CASSEVGRAQYF. For the CDR3, the DNA is TGTGCCAGCAGTGAAGTCGGTCGGGCGCAGTATTTT.

The chain recombines TRBV9 with TRBJ2-7; 12 nucleotides align to TRBD1. In germline, CDR1 is SGDLS, CDR2 YYNGEE. After removal of 0 bases from V and 7 bases from J, the junction contained 8 bases not matched to a gene. The CDR3 has 16 amino acids. The CDR3 DNA reads as TGTGCCAGCAGCGTAGGTCAGGGACAGGGGGCTCGAGAGCAGTACTTC. This gives the protein CASSVGQGQGAREQYF.

J is TRBJ2-3 and V is TRBV6-1; D is perhaps TRBD1 (6 bases). The CDR3 extends over 13 amino acids. CDR1 and CDR2 from the germline V gene are MNHNS and SASEGT. V lost 10 bases to trimming and J lost 0 bases, with 11 bases between them. CDR3 DNA: TGTGCCACCCGGGACATTAGCACAGATACGCAGTATTTT. It translates to CATRDISTDTQYF.

The chain combines TRBV5-4 with TRBJ1-2; unclear D gene. The V end lost 1 base, the J end lost 6 bases, and 10 bases lay between the germline ends. Germline-derived CDR1 and CDR2 are SGHNT and YYREEE (reference sequence). CDR3 length: 13 residues. The CDR3 DNA reads TGTGCCAGCAGCTTGCCGGGATATGATGGCTACACCTTC. Translation gives CASSLPGYDGYTF.

The V gene is TRBV7-9, the J gene TRBJ1-1; 7 bases are a match to TRBD1. There are 14 residues in the CDR3. The ends lost 5 bases at V and 1 base at J; junction bases unmatched: 4. Germline CDR1 and CDR2: SEHNR and FQNEAQ (reference sequence). CDR3 loop: CASSVQGRNTEAFF. DNA of the CDR3: TGTGCCAGCAGCGTACAGGGGCGGAACACTGAAGCTTTCTTT.

This sequence joins TRBV5-4 and TRBJ2-1, with a weak D call TRBD2 (7 bases). Deletions cut 1 base from V and 6 bases from J, with 20 bases between. The CDR3 sequence is 17 residues long. Germline V CDR1 and CDR2: SGHNT, YYREEE (reference sequence). The DNA of the CDR3 is TGTGCCAGCAGCTTGAGTCTCCGGGGGGCCGTAAGCAATGAGCAGTTCTTC. Translated, it gives CASSLSLRGAVSNEQFF.

The chain links TRBV4-3 to TRBJ1-1; 9 nucleotides agree with TRBD1. Per the germline V gene, CDR1 is LGHNA and CDR2 is YSLEER. The V gene end was trimmed by 1 base and the J gene end by 1 base; junction bases not matched to a gene: 4. The CDR3 spans 16 residues. The CDR3 nucleotides read TGCGCCAGCAGCCAAGCTCCGGGACAGGGGAACACTGAAGCTTTCTTT. It is translated as CASSQAPGQGNTEAFF.

A single count supports this clone. The rearrangement joins TRBV18 to TRBJ1-5; 8 nucleotides match TRBD1. J gave up 2 bases and V 2 bases, and 5 bases lay outside the gene matches. Germline V gene sequence: CDR1 KGHSH, CDR2 LQKENI. CDR3 length equals 16 residues. The CDR3 sequence is CASSPSGQGGNQPQHF. The DNA of the CDR3 is TGTGCCAGCTCACCAAGTGGACAGGGAGGCAATCAGCCCCAGCATTTT.